Each of the 17 T cell receptor beta chains below was sequenced from the same sample in a study of shared clonotypes between healthy human individuals. Clones were sequenced by immunoSEQ multiplex PCR, and TCRdb holds only the in-frame ones, with some missing. The sample has nearly 1 million clones; around 80% are singletons. The sequencing input was memory CD4+ T cells sorted from blood. Specified subset: CD45RA-negative fraction. The receptors originated from a man younger than 30 in good health.

The V call is TRBV18, the J call TRBJ1-2, with TRBD1 matching over 9 bases. Trimming took 5 bases from V and 4 from J; bases not matched to a gene: 8. CDR1 is KGHSH and CDR2 is LQKENI in the germline V gene. This CDR3 comprises 15 residues. The CDR3 nucleotides are TGTGCCAGCTCAACGGGGACAGGGAGTGTCTATGGCTACACCTTC. Translated: CASSTGTGSVYGYTF.

The J gene is TRBJ2-5, the V gene TRBV6-1; D unresolved. The CDR3 loop spans 13 amino acids. Per germline, CDR1 MNHNS and CDR2 SASEGT. Trimming took off 7 bases at V and 2 bases at J, with 11 bases between the two ends. As DNA, the CDR3 is TGTGCCAGCACGAGACCTCCTCAAGAGACCCAGTACTTC. Amino acids: CASTRPPQETQYF.

V and J are TRBV7-9 and TRBJ1-5, with 10 nucleotides matching TRBD1. CDR3 size: 16 residues. In germline, CDR1 is SEHNR, CDR2 FQNEAQ (reference sequence). The ends lost 4 bases at V and 3 bases at J; junction bases unmatched: 6. CDR3 in amino acids: CASSSGDRGANQPQHF. Written as DNA, the CDR3 is TGTGCCAGCAGCTCCGGGGACAGGGGAGCCAATCAGCCCCAGCATTTT.

V and J are TRBV29-1 and TRBJ2-7; D is undetermined. Germline CDR1 SQVTM, CDR2 ANQGSEA. V dropped 4 bases and J dropped 4 bases, with 14 bases sitting between them. This CDR3 region has 13 residues. CDR3 region: CSVANGPQYEQYF. The CDR3 region has the DNA TGCAGCGTTGCAAACGGGCCACAATACGAGCAGTACTTC.

The chain employs TRBV19 and TRBJ2-1; no clear D gene. This CDR3 has 14 amino acids. Germline V lookup: CDR1 LNHDA, CDR2 SQIVND (reference sequence). Trimming shortened V by 4 bases and J by 9 bases, and 16 bases separated the two germline ends. The CDR3 nucleotides read TGTGCCAGTAGTACCCTCGGCAGCTCCGGTGAGCAGTTCTTC. Residues: CASSTLGSSGEQFF.

V and J are TRBV7-8 and TRBJ2-2; 9 bases are shared with TRBD2. V dropped 6 bases and J dropped 7; count of bases not matched to a gene: 9. CDR3 length equals 15 residues. Germline V gene lookup returns CDR1 SGHVS and CDR2 FQNEAQ. CDR3 protein: CASRVREGVGGELFF. The CDR3 nucleotides read TGTGCCAGCAGGGTGCGGGAGGGAGTTGGCGGGGAGCTGTTTTTT. Together with reference TRBV7-8 and TRBJ2-2, the CDR3 gives the full variable domain: GAGVSQSPRYKVAKRGQDVALRCDPISGHVSLFWYQQALGQGPEFLTYFQNEAQLDKSGLPSDRFFAERPEGSVSTLKIQRTQQEDSAVYLCASRVREGVGGELFFGEGSRLTVL.

The chain couples TRBV13 to TRBJ2-7, with D possibly being TRBD2 (6 bases). Deletions cut 1 base from V and 2 bases from J, with 18 bases between. This CDR3 has 17 residues. The V gene's germline CDR1 is PRHDT and CDR2 FYEKMQ (reference sequence). CDR3 DNA sequence: TGTGCCAGCAGCTTAGTGGGACTCGAAACCTCCACCTACGAGCAGTACTTC. Translated, it gives CASSLVGLETSTYEQYF.

As for this clone: Its ends do not fully match the called genes, so a read error is possible. The J gene is TRBJ2-5, the V gene TRBV7-7, with 9 bases lining up with TRBD1. CDR1 is SSHAT, CDR2 FNYEAQ, per germline (reference sequence). The CDR3 spans 14 residues. The CDR3 bases are TGTGCTAGCAGCGCAGGGACAGGGAGAGAGACCCAGTACTTC. It yields the protein CASSAGTGRETQYF. The full variable domain, completed using reference TRBV7-7 and TRBJ2-5, is GAGVSQSPRYKVTKRGQDVTLRCDPISSHATLYWYQQALGQGPEFLTYFNYEAQPDKSGLPSDRFSAERPEGSISTLTIQRTEQRDSAMYRCASSAGTGRETQYFGPGTRLLVL.

The rearrangement joins TRBV2 to TRBJ1-6; 8 bases fit TRBD1. The CDR3 consists of 15 residues. Germline trimming cut 3 bases from V and 6 bases from J; bases unmatched to any gene: 4. The germline V gene encodes CDR1 SNHLY and CDR2 FYNNEI. CDR3 residues: CASSDRTGLNSPLHF. DNA of the CDR3: TGTGCCAGCAGTGATCGGACAGGGCTTAATTCACCCCTCCACTTT.

The chain employs TRBV7-2 and TRBJ2-1; possible D gene TRBD2, 5 bases. The CDR3 is 18 amino acids. The germline gives CDR1 SGHTA, CDR2 FQGNSA. V lost 8 bases to trimming and J lost 0 bases, with 23 bases between them. Here the CDR3 reads CASYKRVLAYSSYNEQFF. In DNA, the CDR3 is TGTGCCAGCTATAAAAGGGTCTTAGCGTACAGCTCCTACAATGAGCAGTTCTTC.

This clone was detected ten times or more. The DNA of the CDR3 is TGTGCCAGCAGAGGAGTCAATCAGCCCCAGCATTTT. Translated, it gives CASRGVNQPQHF. The J gene is TRBJ1-5, the V gene TRBV16; D remains unclear. CDR1 and CDR2 from the germline V gene are KGHSY and FQNENV. The V gene lost 6 bases and the J gene lost 3 bases, with 6 bases spanning the gap. CDR3 size: 12 residues.

As concerns this clone: Other DNA sequences within the sample encode an identical CDR3. The chain links TRBV11-2 to TRBJ2-7; a possible D gene is TRBD1 (5 bases). Trimming shortened V by 4 bases and J by 7 bases, and 11 bases separated the two germline ends. This CDR3 is 12 amino acids long. Germline V gene sequence: CDR1 SGHAT, CDR2 FQNNGV. The CDR3 region has the DNA TGTGCCAGCAGCTCGCAGGGATATGAGCAGTACTTC. As protein: CASSSQGYEQYF.

The genes are TRBV10-2 and TRBJ2-3, with TRBD1 as a possible D gene (5 bases). The V gene lost 6 bases and the J gene lost 1 base, with 14 bases spanning the gap. This CDR3 spans 15 amino acids. From germline, CDR1 is WSHSY and CDR2 SAAADI. The CDR3: CASRSGISRTDTQYF. CDR3 sequence (DNA): TGCGCCAGCAGGTCAGGGATAAGCCGCACAGATACGCAGTATTTT.

About this clone: This CDR3 is also generated by other DNA sequences in the sample. CDR3 region: CASSLGQGEQPQHF. In DNA form, the CDR3 reads TGTGCCAGCAGCTTAGGGCAGGGTGAGCAGCCCCAGCATTTT. This chain links TRBV7-9 with TRBJ1-5, with D possibly matching TRBD1 (5 bases). CDR3 length: 14 amino acids. V was cut by 1 base and J by 7 bases, with 11 bases left in between. CDR1 and CDR2 from the germline V gene are SEHNR and FQNEAQ (reference sequence).

This clone turned up a few times. The chain is built from TRBV19 and TRBJ1-5; TRBD1 agrees at 7 bases. The J segment lost 0 bases and the V segment lost 5 bases, leaving 13 bases of the junction unmatched. CDR1 is LNHDA and CDR2 is SQIVND in the germline V gene (reference sequence). CDR3 length: 18 amino acids. CDR3 DNA sequence: TGTGCCAGTAGTCATTTACAGGGGATACTCGATAGCAATCAGCCCCAGCATTTT. Protein sequence: CASSHLQGILDSNQPQHF.

This clone was seen a few times. V gene TRBV5-1 combines with J gene TRBJ1-6, with D possibly matching TRBD1 (5 bases). This CDR3 is built from 16 residues. Germline CDR1 SGHRS, CDR2 YFSETQ. The V end lost 7 bases, the J end lost 7 bases, and 21 bases lay between the germline ends. In nucleotides, the CDR3 is TGCGCCAGCGATCTCATGCCCCGGGACGGGAATTCACCCCTCCACTTT. Translating gives CASDLMPRDGNSPLHF.

The chain links TRBV6-6 to TRBJ1-2; a weak D match, TRBD1 (6 bases). Trimming removed 11 bases from V and 5 bases from J, with 12 bases in between. The CDR3 sequence is 11 residues long. The germline gives CDR1 MNHNY, CDR2 SVGAGI (reference sequence). CDR3: CAAAQGYGYTF. CDR3 nucleotides: TGTGCCGCGGCACAGGGTTATGGCTACACCTTC.